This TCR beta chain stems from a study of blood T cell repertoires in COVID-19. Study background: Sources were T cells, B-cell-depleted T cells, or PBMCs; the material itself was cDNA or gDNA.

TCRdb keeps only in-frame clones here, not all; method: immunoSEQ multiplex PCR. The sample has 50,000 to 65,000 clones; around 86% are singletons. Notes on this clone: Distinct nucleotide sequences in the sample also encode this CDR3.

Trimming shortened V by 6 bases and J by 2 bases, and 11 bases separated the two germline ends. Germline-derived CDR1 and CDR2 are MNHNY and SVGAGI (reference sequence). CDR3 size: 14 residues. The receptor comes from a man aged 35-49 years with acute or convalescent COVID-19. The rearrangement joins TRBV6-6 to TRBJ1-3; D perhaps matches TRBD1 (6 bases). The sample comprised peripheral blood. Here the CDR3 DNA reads TGTGCCAGCAGCCCGGACAGAGCTGGAAACACCATATATTTT. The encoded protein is CASSPDRAGNTIYF.